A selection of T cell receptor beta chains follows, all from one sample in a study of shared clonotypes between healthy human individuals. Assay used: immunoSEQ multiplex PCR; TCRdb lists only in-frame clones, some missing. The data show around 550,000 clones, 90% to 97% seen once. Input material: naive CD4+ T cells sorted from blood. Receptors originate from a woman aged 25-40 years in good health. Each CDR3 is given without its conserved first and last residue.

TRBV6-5,ASSYSKSTGDQPQH
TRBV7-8,ASSPRTSGSRNEQF
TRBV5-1,ASTVGQRNTEAF
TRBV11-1,ASSSQGARSEQY
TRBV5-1,ASATGTPNSPLH
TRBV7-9,ASSLGREGREQF
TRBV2,ASSEGPRVYEQY
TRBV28,ASSPQGGRRRYGYT
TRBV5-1,ASSLGQGGEKLF
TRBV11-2,ASSLRQGWTEAF
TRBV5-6,ASSLPPGEQY
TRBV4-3,ASKASGSRHEQY
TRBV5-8,ASSPKVELGYGYT
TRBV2,ASSELTGVGEKLF
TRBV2,ASSIDSGANVLT
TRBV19,ASSTGSSNQPQH
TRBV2,ASRRDSTNYGYT
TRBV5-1,ASSSQGTPDTQY
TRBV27,ASSSTGTIQGEQY
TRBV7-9,ASSLRMEMGETQY
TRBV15,ATSSGGTGRSPLH
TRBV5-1,ASSLDGDYGCT
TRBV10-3,AISESAASSGNTIY
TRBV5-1,ASSSTAWAMGYT
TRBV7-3,ASSYSGSTDTQY
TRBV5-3,ARNTGTDYEQY
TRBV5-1,ASSPGLGQGDGYT
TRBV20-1,SASNNEQF
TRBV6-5,ASSTGIYEQY
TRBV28,ASSQKALSEELF
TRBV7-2,ASSLVSLGLLAGSGYT
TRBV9,ASSVGGGSHLAHNEQF
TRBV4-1,ASSQVGTGVGEKLF
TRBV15,ATSVRQGFFMNTEAF
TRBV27,ASSPMTGARNQPQH
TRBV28,ASRGLAGGYEQY
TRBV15,ATSRDRSGSTDTQY
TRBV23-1,ASSQNRAQF
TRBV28,ASSFSQREQY
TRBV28,ASSVDGDSSGNTIY
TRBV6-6,ASSYRADSNQPQH
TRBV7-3,ASSLPTGMFTGELF
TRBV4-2,ASSQPDRGGRDTEAF
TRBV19,ASNPLPGQTNTGELF
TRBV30,ACLISRRGNTIY